This TCR beta chain originates from a study of shared clonotypes between healthy human individuals. Background on the study: The cohort had two women and a few men, ages 18 to 49.

Findings of the study overall: Memory subsets generally showed lower estimated richness than naive subsets. Among donors, sharing of clonotypes was expected to be affected by sequencing depth. With few donors, the genetic and exposure-history diversity represented was limited.

Sequenced by immunoSEQ multiplex PCR; TCRdb stores in-frame clones only, minus some. The sample holds over 2 million clones, about 95% seen once. Naive CD8 cells were CD45RO-negative, positively selected for CCR7, excluding terminally differentiated effector memory CD45RA+ cells. The germline V gene has CDR1 MGHRA and CDR2 YSYEKL. The length of the CDR3 is 14 residues. Losses at the gene ends were 5 bases for V and 3 bases for J; bases not matched to a gene: 4. Comments on this clone: As yet, its antigen is unknown.

The chain links TRBV4-1 to TRBJ2-3, with 8 nucleotides matching TRBD1. Sequences were obtained from naive CD8+ T cells sorted from blood. The sequence derives from a man aged 18 to 35 in good health. CDR3 nucleotide sequence: TGCGCCAGCAGCAACGACAGGGGAACAGATACGCAGTATTTT. Translating gives CASSNDRGTDTQYF.